Here is one TCR beta chain with its context. Antigen: not known. This sample was taken from a study of T-cell memory formation after mild COVID-19. The CDR3 totals 14 residues. The ends were cut back, 4 bases at V and 7 bases at J, with 16 bases in the middle. Germline V gives CDR1 DFQATT, CDR2 SNEGSKA (reference sequence). MiXCR was run by TCRdb on the 5' RACE reads, yielding one entry per CDR3 protein. Counted here are approximately 450,000 distinct CDR3 sequences, around a sixth occurring once; the ten biggest clones make up 12%. Study-level findings and limits: Pre-infection memory held some responding clones, suggesting pre-existing cross-reactive T cells responded.

This TCR came from an adult woman who had mild COVID-19 (a few samples of this study predate the infection). Cell type and time point are not known. This chain joins TRBV20-1 and TRBJ1-4; tentatively, D is TRBD1 (6 bases). Input material: PBMCs or a T cell subset sorted from them (not recorded which). The chain's CDR3 is CSATQGGSLEKLFF. As DNA, the CDR3 is TGCAGTGCTACACAGGGAGGCAGTCTTGAAAAACTGTTTTTT.